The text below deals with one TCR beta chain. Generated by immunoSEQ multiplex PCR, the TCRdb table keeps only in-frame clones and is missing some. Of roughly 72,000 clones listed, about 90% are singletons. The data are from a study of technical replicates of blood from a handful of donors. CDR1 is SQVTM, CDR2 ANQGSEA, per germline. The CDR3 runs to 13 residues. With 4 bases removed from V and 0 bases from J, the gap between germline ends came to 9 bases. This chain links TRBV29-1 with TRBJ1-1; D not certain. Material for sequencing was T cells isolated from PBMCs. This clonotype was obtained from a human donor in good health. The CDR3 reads CSVARQMNTEAFF. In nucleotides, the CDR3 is TGCAGCGTTGCGCGGCAGATGAACACTGAAGCTTTCTTT.